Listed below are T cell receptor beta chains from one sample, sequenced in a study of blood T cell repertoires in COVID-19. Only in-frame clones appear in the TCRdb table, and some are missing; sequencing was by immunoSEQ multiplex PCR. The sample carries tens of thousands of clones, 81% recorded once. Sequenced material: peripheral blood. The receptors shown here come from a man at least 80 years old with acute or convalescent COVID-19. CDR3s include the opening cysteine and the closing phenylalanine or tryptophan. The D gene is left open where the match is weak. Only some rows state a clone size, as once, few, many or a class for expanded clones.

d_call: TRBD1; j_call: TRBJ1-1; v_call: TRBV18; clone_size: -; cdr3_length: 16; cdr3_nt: TGTGCCAGCTCACGACAGGGGAGAGGGATGAACACTGAAGCTTTCTTT; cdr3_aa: CASSRQGRGMNTEAFF
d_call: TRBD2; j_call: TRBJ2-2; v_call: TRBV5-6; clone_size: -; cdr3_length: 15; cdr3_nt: TGTGCCAGCAGCCGAAGCGGGACGGGCACCGGGGAGCTGTTTTTT; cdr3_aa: CASSRSGTGTGELFF
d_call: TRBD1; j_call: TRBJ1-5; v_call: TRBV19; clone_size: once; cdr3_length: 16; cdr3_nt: TGTGCCAGTAGTACAGAACCGACAGGGGGTAATCAGCCCCAGCATTTT; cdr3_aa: CASSTEPTGGNQPQHF
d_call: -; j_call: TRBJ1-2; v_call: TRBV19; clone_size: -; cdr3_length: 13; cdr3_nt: TGTGCCAGTAGCGCCAGGGGATTGCGCGGCTACACCTTC; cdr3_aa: CASSARGLRGYTF
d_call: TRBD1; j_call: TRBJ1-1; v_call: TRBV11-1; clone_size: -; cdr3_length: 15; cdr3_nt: TGTGCCAGCAGCCCCCCGACAGGGAAAATCACTGAAGCTTTCTTT; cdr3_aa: CASSPPTGKITEAFF
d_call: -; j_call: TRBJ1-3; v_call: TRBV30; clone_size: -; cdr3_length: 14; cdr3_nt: TGTGCCTGGACGGGTGAAATCTCTGGAAACACCATATATTTT; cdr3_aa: CAWTGEISGNTIYF
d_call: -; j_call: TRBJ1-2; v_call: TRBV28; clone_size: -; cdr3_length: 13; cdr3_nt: TGTGCCAGCAGTTCACTTCGGGGCTATGGCTACACCTTC; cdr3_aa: CASSSLRGYGYTF
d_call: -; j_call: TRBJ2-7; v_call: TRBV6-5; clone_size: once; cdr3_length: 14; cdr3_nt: TGTGCCAGCAGCCGCGGGACTCCTGCCTACGAGCAGTACTTC; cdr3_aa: CASSRGTPAYEQYF
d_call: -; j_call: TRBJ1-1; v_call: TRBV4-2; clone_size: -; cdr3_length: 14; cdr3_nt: TGTGCCAGCAGCCTCCTAGGGGGGGGCACTGAAGCTTTCTTT; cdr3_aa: CASSLLGGGTEAFF
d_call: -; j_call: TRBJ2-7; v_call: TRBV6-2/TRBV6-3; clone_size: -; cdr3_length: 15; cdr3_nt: TGTGCCAGCAGTTACCGGGGGACCTCAAACTACGAGCAGTACTTC; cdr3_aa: CASSYRGTSNYEQYF
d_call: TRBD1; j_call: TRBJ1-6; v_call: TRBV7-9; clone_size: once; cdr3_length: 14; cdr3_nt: TGTGCCAGCAGTCCCGGGACAGGGGACTCACCCCTCCACTTT; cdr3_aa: CASSPGTGDSPLHF
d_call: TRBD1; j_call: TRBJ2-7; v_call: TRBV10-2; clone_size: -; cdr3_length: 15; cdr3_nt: TGCGCCAGCAGTGGGTCCGGGACAGGGTCAGGGGAGCAGTACTTC; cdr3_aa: CASSGSGTGSGEQYF
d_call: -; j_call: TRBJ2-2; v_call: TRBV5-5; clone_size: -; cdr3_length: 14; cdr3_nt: TGTGCCAGCAGCTCCACAGGGAACACCGGGGAGCTGTTTTTT; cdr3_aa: CASSSTGNTGELFF
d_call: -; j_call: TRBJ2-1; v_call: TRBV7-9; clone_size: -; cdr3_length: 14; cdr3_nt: TGTGCCAGCAGCCAAATAAGAGCAGGGAATGAGCAGTTCTTC; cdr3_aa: CASSQIRAGNEQFF
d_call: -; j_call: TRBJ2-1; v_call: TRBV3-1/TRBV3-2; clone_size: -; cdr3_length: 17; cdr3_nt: TGTGCCAGCAGCCCTACCGGAGGGGGAGGGTACAGGAATGAGCAGTTCTTC; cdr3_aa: CASSPTGGGGYRNEQFF
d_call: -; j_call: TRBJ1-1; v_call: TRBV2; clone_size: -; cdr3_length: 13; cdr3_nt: TGTGCCAGCAGTGGGCGGGTGAACACTGAAGCTTTCTTT; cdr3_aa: CASSGRVNTEAFF
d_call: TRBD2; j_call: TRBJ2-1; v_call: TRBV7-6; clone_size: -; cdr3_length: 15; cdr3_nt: TGTGCCAGCAGCCCGGGACTAGCGGCCTACAATGAGCAGTTCTTC; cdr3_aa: CASSPGLAAYNEQFF
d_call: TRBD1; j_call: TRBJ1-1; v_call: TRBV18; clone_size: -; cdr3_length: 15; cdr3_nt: TGTGCCAGCTCACCAAGACAGGGCGAAAACACTGAAGCTTTCTTT; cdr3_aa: CASSPRQGENTEAFF
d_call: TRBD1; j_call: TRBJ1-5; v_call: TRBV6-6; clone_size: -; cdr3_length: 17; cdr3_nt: TGTGCCAGCAGTCCCCGGACAGGGGATTATAGCAATCAGCCCCAGCATTTT; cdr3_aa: CASSPRTGDYSNQPQHF
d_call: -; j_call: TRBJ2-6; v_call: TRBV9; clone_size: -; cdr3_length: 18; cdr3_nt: TGTGCCAGCAGCGTAGAGGGAGGACCACCCTCTGGGGCCAACGTCCTGACTTTC; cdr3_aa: CASSVEGGPPSGANVLTF
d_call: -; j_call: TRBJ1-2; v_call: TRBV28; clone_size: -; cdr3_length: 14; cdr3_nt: TGTGCCAGCAGTTCGCCGAGCGAAACCTATGGCTACACCTTC; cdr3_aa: CASSSPSETYGYTF
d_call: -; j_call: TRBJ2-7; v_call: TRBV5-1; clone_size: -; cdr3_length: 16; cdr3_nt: TGCGCCAGCAGCCGATCCGCGGAGGGGTCCCCCTACGAGCAGTACTTC; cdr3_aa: CASSRSAEGSPYEQYF
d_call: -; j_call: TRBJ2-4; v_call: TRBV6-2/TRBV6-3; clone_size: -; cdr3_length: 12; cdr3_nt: TGTGCCAGCAGCACAGGGTGGGGCATTCAGTACTTC; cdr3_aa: CASSTGWGIQYF
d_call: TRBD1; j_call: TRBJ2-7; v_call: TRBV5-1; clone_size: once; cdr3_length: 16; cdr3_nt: TGCGCCAGCAGCCTTGCGGCGGGGACAGGAGCTTACGAGCAGTACTTC; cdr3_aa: CASSLAAGTGAYEQYF
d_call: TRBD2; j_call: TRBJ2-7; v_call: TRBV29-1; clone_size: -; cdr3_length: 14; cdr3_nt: TGCAGCGTTAAGAGGACTAGCGGGAGTCACGAGCAGTACTTC; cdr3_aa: CSVKRTSGSHEQYF
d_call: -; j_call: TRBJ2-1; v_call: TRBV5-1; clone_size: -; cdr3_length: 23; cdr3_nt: -; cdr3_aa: CASSFPLSLRQQLAGKGGNEQFF
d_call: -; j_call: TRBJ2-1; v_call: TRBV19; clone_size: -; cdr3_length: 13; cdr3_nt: TGTGCCAGTAGTCAGCGACTAGTCTCTGAGCAGTTCTTC; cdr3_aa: CASSQRLVSEQFF
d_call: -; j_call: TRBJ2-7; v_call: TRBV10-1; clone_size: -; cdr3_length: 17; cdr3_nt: TGCGCCAGCAGTGAGAACCACCGGGACACTGCCCGCTACGAGCAGTACTTC; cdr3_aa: CASSENHRDTARYEQYF
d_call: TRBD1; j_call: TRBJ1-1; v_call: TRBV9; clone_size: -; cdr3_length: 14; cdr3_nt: TGTGCCAGCAGCGTAACAGGGGCGAACACTGAAGCTTTCTTT; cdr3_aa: CASSVTGANTEAFF
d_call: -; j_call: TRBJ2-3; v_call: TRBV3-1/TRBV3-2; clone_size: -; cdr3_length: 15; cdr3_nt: TGTGCCAGCAGCCCCGAAGGAGACCTCGGCACAACGCAGTATTTT; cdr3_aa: CASSPEGDLGTTQYF
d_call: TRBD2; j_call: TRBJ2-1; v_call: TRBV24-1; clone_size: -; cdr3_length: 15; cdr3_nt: TGTGCCACCAGGGGACTAGCGGACCCCTACAATGAGCAGTTCTTC; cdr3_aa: CATRGLADPYNEQFF
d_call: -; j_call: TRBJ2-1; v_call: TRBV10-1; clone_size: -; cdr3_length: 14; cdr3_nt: TGCGCCAGCAGTGAGGGGCCCGGTGGGAATGAGCAGTTCTTC; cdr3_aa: CASSEGPGGNEQFF
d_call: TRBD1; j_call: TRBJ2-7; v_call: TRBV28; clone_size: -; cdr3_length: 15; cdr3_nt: TGTGCCAGCAGTTTATGGGGGAGACAGGGAAACGAGCAGTACTTC; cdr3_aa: CASSLWGRQGNEQYF
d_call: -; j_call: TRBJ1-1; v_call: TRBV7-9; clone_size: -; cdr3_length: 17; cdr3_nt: TGTGCCAGCACCCGTTCCTCAGGGGCTTCCATGAACACTGAAGCTTTCTTT; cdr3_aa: CASTRSSGASMNTEAFF
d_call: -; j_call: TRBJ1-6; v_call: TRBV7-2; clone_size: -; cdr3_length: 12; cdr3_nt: TGTGCCAGCAGCTTCTCGAATTCACCCCTCCACTTT; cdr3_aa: CASSFSNSPLHF
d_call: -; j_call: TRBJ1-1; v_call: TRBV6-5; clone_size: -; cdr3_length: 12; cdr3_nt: TGTGCCAGCAACAGCATGAACACTGAAGCTTTCTTT; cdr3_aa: CASNSMNTEAFF
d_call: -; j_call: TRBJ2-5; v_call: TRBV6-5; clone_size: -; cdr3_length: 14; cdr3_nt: TGTGCCAGCAGTTTAGCCTCGACGGGAGAGACCCAGTACTTC; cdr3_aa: CASSLASTGETQYF
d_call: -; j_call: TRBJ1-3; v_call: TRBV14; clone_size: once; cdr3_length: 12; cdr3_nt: TGTGCCAGCAGCCTCGTTGGAAACACCATATATTTT; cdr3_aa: CASSLVGNTIYF
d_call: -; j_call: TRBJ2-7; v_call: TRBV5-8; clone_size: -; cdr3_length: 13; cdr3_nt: TGTGCCAGCAGCTACGAGGACAGTTACGAGCAGTACTTC; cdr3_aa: CASSYEDSYEQYF
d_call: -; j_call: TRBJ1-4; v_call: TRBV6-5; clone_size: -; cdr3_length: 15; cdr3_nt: TGTGCCAGCAGTTACGACCCCGGGAGAAATGAAAAACTGTTTTTT; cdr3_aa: CASSYDPGRNEKLFF
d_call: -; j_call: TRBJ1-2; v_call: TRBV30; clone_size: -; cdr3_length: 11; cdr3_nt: TGTGCCTGGGCGGGTTTCTATGGCTACACCTTC; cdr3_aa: CAWAGFYGYTF
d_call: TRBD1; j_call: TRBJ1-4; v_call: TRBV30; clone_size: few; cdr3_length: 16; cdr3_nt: TGTGCCTGCAATCCGGGACAGGGGCCAGGGAATGAAAAACTGTTTTTT; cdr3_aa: CACNPGQGPGNEKLFF
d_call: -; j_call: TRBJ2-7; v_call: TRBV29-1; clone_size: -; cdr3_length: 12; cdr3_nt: TGCAGCGTTGTAGTAGGGGCCTACGAGCAGTACTTC; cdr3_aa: CSVVVGAYEQYF
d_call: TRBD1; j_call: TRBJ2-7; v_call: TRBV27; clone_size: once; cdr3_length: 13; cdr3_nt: TGTGCCAGCAGCCCACGCCGGGACAGGGGGGAGTACTTC; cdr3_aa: CASSPRRDRGEYF
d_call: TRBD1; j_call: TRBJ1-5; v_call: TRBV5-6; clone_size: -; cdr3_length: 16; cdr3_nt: TGTGCCAGCAGCTTGCTGAGACAGGGGCTTCTTCAGCCCCAGCATTTT; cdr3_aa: CASSLLRQGLLQPQHF
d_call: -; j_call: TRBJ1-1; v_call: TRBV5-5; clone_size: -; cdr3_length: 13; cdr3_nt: TGTGCCAGCAGCTTTGTCGCAGAGGGTGAAGCTTTCTTT; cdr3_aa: CASSFVAEGEAFF
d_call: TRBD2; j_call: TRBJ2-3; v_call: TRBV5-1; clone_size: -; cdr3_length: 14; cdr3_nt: TGCGCCAGCAGCCTAGCGGATCGCACAGATACGCAGTATTTT; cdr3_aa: CASSLADRTDTQYF
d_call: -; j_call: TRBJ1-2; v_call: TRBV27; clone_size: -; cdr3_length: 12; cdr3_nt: TGTGCCAGCAGTTCCAGGACAGAAGGCTACACCTTC; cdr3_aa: CASSSRTEGYTF
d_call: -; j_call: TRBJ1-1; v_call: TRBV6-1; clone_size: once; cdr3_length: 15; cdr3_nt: TGTGCCAGCAGTGAAGGGGGAACAGGAAACACTGAAGCTTTCTTT; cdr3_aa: CASSEGGTGNTEAFF
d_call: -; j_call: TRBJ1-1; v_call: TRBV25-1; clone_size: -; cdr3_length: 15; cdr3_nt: TGTGCCAGCAGTGATCTGCGAGGGGGTAACACTGAAGCTTTCTTT; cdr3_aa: CASSDLRGGNTEAFF
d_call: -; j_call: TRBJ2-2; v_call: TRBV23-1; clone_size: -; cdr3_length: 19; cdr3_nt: TGCGCCAGCAGTCAATACAGGACAGGGCTAGCGGTAAACACCGGGGAGCTGTTTTTT; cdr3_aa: CASSQYRTGLAVNTGELFF
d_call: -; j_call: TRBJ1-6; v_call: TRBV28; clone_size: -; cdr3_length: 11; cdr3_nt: TGTGCCAGCAGTTCTGGGGCCTCCCTCCACTTT; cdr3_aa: CASSSGASLHF
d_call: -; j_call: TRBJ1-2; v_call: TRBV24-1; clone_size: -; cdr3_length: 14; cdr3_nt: TGTGCCACCAGTGATCCCGCCAGGAGGGATGGCTACACCTTC; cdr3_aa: CATSDPARRDGYTF
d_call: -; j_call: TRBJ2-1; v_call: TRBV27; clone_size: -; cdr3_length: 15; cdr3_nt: TGTGCCAGCAGTTTATCCCTGGTAGCGAGGCATGAGCAGTTCTTC; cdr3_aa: CASSLSLVARHEQFF
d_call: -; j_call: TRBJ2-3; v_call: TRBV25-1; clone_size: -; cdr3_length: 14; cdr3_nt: TGTGCCAGCAGTGACCAGCTAGGGGCAGATACGCAGTATTTT; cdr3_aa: CASSDQLGADTQYF
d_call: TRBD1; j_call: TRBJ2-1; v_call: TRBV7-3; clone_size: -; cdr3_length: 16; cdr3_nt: TGTGCCAGCAGCGCCAACCGGGACAGGGGGCTAGATGAGCAGTTCTTC; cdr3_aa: CASSANRDRGLDEQFF
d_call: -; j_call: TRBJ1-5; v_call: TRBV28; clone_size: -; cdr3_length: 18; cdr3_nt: TGTGCCAGCACCTCACCCCGGGATGCTCAAAATAGCAATCAGCCCCAGCATTTT; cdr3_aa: CASTSPRDAQNSNQPQHF
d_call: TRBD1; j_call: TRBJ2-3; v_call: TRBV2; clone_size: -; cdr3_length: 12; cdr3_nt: TGTGCCAGCCGGGACAGGGCAGATACGCAGTATTTT; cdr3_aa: CASRDRADTQYF
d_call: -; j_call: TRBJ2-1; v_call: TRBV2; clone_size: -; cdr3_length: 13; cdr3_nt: TGTGCCAGCAGCGGGAGCTCCTACAATGAGCAGTTCTTC; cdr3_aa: CASSGSSYNEQFF